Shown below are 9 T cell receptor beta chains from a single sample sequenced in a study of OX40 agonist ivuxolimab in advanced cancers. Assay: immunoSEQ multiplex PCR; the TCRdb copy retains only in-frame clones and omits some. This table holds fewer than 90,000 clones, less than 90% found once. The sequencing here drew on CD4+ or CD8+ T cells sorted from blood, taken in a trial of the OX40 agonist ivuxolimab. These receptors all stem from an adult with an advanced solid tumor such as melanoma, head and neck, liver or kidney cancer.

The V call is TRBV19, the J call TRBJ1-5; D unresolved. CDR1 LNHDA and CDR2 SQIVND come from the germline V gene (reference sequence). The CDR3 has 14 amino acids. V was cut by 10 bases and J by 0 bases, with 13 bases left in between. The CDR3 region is CAIGKPHSNQPQHF. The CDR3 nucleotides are TGTGCCATCGGGAAGCCTCATAGCAATCAGCCCCAGCATTTT.

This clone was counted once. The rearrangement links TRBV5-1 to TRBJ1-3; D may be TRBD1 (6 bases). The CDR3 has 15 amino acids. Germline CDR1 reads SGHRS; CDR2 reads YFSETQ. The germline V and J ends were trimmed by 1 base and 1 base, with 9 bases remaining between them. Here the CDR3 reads CASSLQGLSGNTIYF. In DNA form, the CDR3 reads TGCGCCAGCAGCTTGCAGGGGTTATCTGGAAACACCATATATTTT.

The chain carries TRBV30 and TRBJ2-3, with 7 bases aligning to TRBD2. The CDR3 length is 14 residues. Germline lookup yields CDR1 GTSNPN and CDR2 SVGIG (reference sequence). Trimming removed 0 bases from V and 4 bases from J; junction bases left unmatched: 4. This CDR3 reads CAWSVGGSADTQYF. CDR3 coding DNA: TGTGCCTGGAGTGTAGGCGGGAGTGCAGATACGCAGTATTTT.

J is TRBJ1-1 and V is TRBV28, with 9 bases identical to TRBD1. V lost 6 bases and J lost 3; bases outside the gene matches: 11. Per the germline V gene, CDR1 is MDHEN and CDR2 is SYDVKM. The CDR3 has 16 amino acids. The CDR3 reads CASSNGGTGRYTEAFF. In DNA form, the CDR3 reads TGTGCCAGCAGCAACGGAGGGACAGGGAGATACACTGAAGCTTTCTTT.

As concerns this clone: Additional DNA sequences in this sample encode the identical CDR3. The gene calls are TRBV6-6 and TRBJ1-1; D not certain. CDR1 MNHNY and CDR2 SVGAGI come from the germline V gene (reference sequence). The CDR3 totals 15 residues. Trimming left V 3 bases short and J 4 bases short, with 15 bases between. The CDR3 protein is CASSYLGRPGTEAFF. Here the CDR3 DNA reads TGTGCCAGCAGTTATTTAGGCAGGCCGGGCACTGAAGCTTTCTTT.

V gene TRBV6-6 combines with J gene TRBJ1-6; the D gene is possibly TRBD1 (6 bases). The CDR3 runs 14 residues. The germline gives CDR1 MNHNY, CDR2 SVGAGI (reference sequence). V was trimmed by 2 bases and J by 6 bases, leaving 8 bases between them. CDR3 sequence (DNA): TGTGCCAGCAGTTACGAAGGGGGTAATTCACCCCTCCACTTT. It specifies CASSYEGGNSPLHF.

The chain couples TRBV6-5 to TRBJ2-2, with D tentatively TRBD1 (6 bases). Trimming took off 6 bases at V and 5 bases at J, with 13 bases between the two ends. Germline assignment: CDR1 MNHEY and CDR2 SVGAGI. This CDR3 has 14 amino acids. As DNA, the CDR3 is TGTGCCAGCAGCCAGACAGGTTTAACCGGGGAGCTGTTTTTT. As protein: CASSQTGLTGELFF.

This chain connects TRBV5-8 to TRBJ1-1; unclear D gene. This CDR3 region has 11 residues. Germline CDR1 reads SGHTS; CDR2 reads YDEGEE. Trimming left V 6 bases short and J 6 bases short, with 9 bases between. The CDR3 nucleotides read TGTGCCAGCACTATAGGCCCTGAAGCTTTCTTT. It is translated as CASTIGPEAFF. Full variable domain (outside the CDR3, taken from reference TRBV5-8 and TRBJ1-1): EAGVTQSPTHLIKTRGQQATLRCSPISGHTSVYWYQQALGLGLQFLLWYDEGEERNRGNFPPRFSGRQFPNYSSELNVNALELEDSALYLCASTIGPEAFFGQGTRLTVV.

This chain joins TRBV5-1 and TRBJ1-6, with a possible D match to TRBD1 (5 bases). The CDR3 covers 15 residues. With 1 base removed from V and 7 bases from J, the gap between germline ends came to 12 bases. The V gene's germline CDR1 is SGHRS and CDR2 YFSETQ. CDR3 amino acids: CASSLLFGANSPLHF. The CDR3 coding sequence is TGCGCCAGCAGCTTGTTGTTCGGGGCAAATTCACCCCTCCACTTT.